Presented here are 21 T cell receptor beta chains from one specimen sequenced in a study of T cell changes during pregnancy in multiple sclerosis. Using immunoSEQ multiplex PCR, the repertoire was profiled, and TCRdb retains in-frame clones only, with some absent. The sample has approximately 31,000 clones, about 88% seen once. The sample consisted of CD4+ T cells from peripheral blood mononuclear cells, taken in the second trimester of pregnancy. The origin of the receptors is a female donor in good health, enrolled as a control in a pregnancy study.

J is TRBJ1-1 and V is TRBV7-8; TRBD1 matches 8 bases. Trimming took 5 bases from V and 7 from J; bases not matched to a gene: 9. Germline V lookup: CDR1 SGHVS, CDR2 FQNEAQ. This CDR3 region has 14 residues. The CDR3 protein is CASSLTGTGLEAFF. DNA for the CDR3: TGTGCCAGCAGCCTGACCGGGACAGGACTTGAAGCTTTCTTT.

This chain uses TRBV25-1 with TRBJ2-7; the D gene is possibly TRBD1 (6 bases). The length of the CDR3 is 15 residues. Germline loops: CDR1 MGHDK, CDR2 SYGVNS. Trimming took off 6 bases at V and 4 bases at J, with 19 bases between the two ends. The CDR3 here is CASSNKGTREYEQYF. DNA of the CDR3: TGTGCCAGCAGCAACAAGGGGACACGAGAATACGAGCAGTACTTC.

The rearrangement joins TRBV10-3 to TRBJ2-1, with 9 bases identical to TRBD2. Germline V gene sequence: CDR1 ENHRY, CDR2 SYGVKD. With V trimmed by 10 bases and J by 5 bases, 12 bases remained unmatched. The CDR3 covers 15 residues. The CDR3 nucleotides read TGTGCCACACAAGCGGGGGGCGCTATTAACAATGAGCAGTTCTTC. Encoded protein: CATQAGGAINNEQFF.

The V and J genes are TRBV7-2 and TRBJ2-1; 14 positions agree with TRBD2. Germline V CDR1 and CDR2: SGHTA, FQGNSA. There are 16 residues in the CDR3. The V gene end was trimmed by 3 bases and the J gene end by 5 bases; junction bases not matched to a gene: 3. The CDR3 sequence is CASSLTTSGGDNEQFF. The CDR3 nucleotides read TGTGCCAGCAGCTTGACGACTAGCGGGGGGGACAATGAGCAGTTCTTC. The variable domain in full, completed from reference TRBV7-2 and TRBJ2-1, reads GAGVSQSPSNKVTEKGKDVELRCDPISGHTALYWYRQSLGQGLEFLIYFQGNSAPDKSGLPSDRFSAERTGGSVSTLTIQRTQQEDSAVYLCASSLTTSGGDNEQFFGPGTRLTVL.

V and J are TRBV6-1 and TRBJ1-3, with D tentatively TRBD1 (5 bases). Germline CDR1 and CDR2: MNHNS and SASEGT. Trimming took 8 bases from V and 4 from J, leaving 15 bases between them. The CDR3 length is 14 residues. The CDR3 nucleotides read TGTGCCAGCGGGCCGGGGGTTAGAGGAAACACCATATATTTT. Protein sequence: CASGPGVRGNTIYF.

The chain carries TRBV10-3 and TRBJ2-2; D is possibly TRBD2 (6 bases). Germline values: CDR1 ENHRY, CDR2 SYGVKD. The CDR3 is made up of 14 amino acids. V lost 6 bases and J lost 3, with 11 bases in between. CDR3 in amino acids: CAISIAEYTGELFF. CDR3 bases: TGTGCCATCAGCATAGCGGAGTACACCGGGGAGCTGTTTTTT.

The chain recombines TRBV18 with TRBJ2-1; unclear D gene. Germline CDR1 reads KGHSH; CDR2 reads LQKENI. The CDR3 spans 16 residues. V lost 3 bases and J 0 bases, leaving 12 bases between the germline ends. The CDR3 here is CASSPLGRSSYNEQFF. CDR3 bases: TGTGCCAGCTCACCCCTGGGCCGCAGCTCCTACAATGAGCAGTTCTTC.

CDR3 DNA sequence: TGCGCCAGCAGCCCAGGTGGACAGATCTATGGCTACACCTTC. Encoded protein: CASSPGGQIYGYTF. The chain carries TRBV4-3 and TRBJ1-2, with a possible D match to TRBD1 (6 bases). The CDR3 is 14 residues long. V lost 4 bases and J 4 bases, leaving 13 bases between the germline ends. Germline assignment: CDR1 LGHNA and CDR2 YSLEER.

The chain couples TRBV30 to TRBJ1-5, with D tentatively TRBD1 (5 bases). V was pared by 1 base and J by 4 bases, with 11 bases between. The CDR3 sequence is 14 residues long. CDR1 is GTSNPN and CDR2 is SVGIG in the germline V gene (reference sequence). The CDR3 protein is CAWSAQGGNQPQHF. CDR3 DNA sequence: TGTGCCTGGAGTGCCCAGGGTGGAAATCAGCCCCAGCATTTT. Full variable domain (rest looked up from reference TRBV30 and TRBJ1-5): SQTIHQWPATLVQPVGSPLSLECTVEGTSNPNLYWYRQAAGRGLQLLFYSVGIGQISSEVPQNLSASRPQDRQFILSSKKLLLSDSGFYLCAWSAQGGNQPQHFGDGTRLSIL.

The rearrangement joins TRBV25-1 to TRBJ2-2, with TRBD2 identical over 7 bases. The CDR3 runs to 16 residues. The V gene's germline CDR1 is MGHDK and CDR2 SYGVNS. The V segment lost 8 bases and the J segment 4 bases; nucleotides outside the gene matches: 13. The CDR3 DNA reads as TGTGCCAGCGCCCAAGGGAGGGGCCAACTCACCGGGGAGCTGTTTTTT. This translates into CASAQGRGQLTGELFF. The full variable domain, in which reference TRBV25-1 and TRBJ2-2 provide the parts outside the CDR3, is EADIYQTPRYLVIGTGKKITLECSQTMGHDKMYWYQQDPGMELHLIHYSYGVNSTEKGDLSSESTVSRIRTEHFPLTLESARPSHTSQYLCASAQGRGQLTGELFFGEGSRLTVL.

The chain couples TRBV11-2 to TRBJ2-5, with 7 bases fitting TRBD1. CDR1 and CDR2 (germline): SGHAT, FQNNGV. With V trimmed by 9 bases and J by 1 base, 5 bases remained unmatched. The CDR3 runs 13 residues. For the CDR3, the DNA is TGTGCCAGTGCACAGGGGCCCCAAGAGACCCAGTACTTC. Amino acid sequence: CASAQGPQETQYF.

CDR3 coding DNA: TGTGCCTGGAGTGTACTCGAGAACACTGAAGCTTTCTTT. Its translation is CAWSVLENTEAFF. This chain connects TRBV30 to TRBJ1-1; D unresolved. V gave up 0 bases and J gave up 1 base, with 6 bases separating them. Germline CDR1 is GTSNPN and CDR2 is SVGIG (reference sequence). The CDR3 has 13 amino acids.

The V gene is TRBV6-5, the J gene TRBJ2-7; 9 bases match TRBD1. The CDR3 is 14 residues long. Looked up from germline, CDR1 is MNHEY and CDR2 is SVGAGI. V dropped 5 bases and J dropped 2; count of bases not matched to a gene: 4. In DNA, the CDR3 is TGTGCCAGCAGTATGGGACAGGGCCCCTACGAGCAGTACTTC. Residues: CASSMGQGPYEQYF.

This chain links TRBV29-1 with TRBJ1-2; tentative D call: TRBD1 (6 bases). Germline V lookup: CDR1 SQVTM, CDR2 ANQGSEA. The CDR3 extends over 13 amino acids. Trimming pared 6 bases from V and 4 bases from J, leaving 15 bases between. Here the CDR3 reads CSVVTGGFYGYTF. The CDR3 nucleotides read TGCAGCGTCGTGACGGGGGGCTTCTATGGCTACACCTTC. Filled out from reference TRBV29-1 and TRBJ1-2, the complete variable domain reads SAVISQKPSRDICQRGTSLTIQCQVDSQVTMMFWYRQQPGQSLTLIATANQGSEATYESGFVIDKFPISRPNLTFSTLTVSNMSPEDSSIYLCSVVTGGFYGYTFGSGTRLTVV.

The V gene is TRBV29-1, the J gene TRBJ2-3, with 8 bases aligning to TRBD2. V shed 4 bases, J shed 6 bases, and the junction held 15 bases outside the gene matches. The CDR3 runs to 16 residues. The germline V gene has CDR1 SQVTM and CDR2 ANQGSEA. The CDR3 DNA follows: TGCAGCGTTGGAGGCCCACGGGGGTCGGGAGGGGATACGCAGTATTTT. This translates into CSVGGPRGSGGDTQYF.

CDR3 coding DNA: TGTGCCAGCAGTTACCTTCGACAGGGTTACGAGCAGTACTTC. Translation gives CASSYLRQGYEQYF. The J gene is TRBJ2-7, the V gene TRBV6-5; TRBD1 matches at 7 bases. J was trimmed by 4 bases and V by 2 bases; bases with no gene match: 5. CDR1 MNHEY and CDR2 SVGAGI come from the germline V gene. CDR3 length: 14 residues.

The V and J genes are TRBV19 and TRBJ2-1, with 7 bases identical to TRBD2. The ends lost 2 bases at V and 3 bases at J; junction bases unmatched: 4. CDR1 and CDR2 (germline): LNHDA, SQIVND (reference sequence). CDR3 length equals 15 residues. CDR3 bases: TGTGCCAGTAGTATAATGGGCGGGGGCTACAATGAGCAGTTCTTC. Translation gives CASSIMGGGYNEQFF.

The chain uses TRBV29-1 and TRBJ2-5; 10 bases fit TRBD1. The germline gives CDR1 SQVTM, CDR2 ANQGSEA. This CDR3 is 14 amino acids long. The J segment lost 2 bases and the V segment lost 4 bases, leaving 4 bases of the junction unmatched. The CDR3 DNA reads as TGCAGCGTTGTTCGACAGGGGGCACAAGAGACCCAGTACTTC. Its protein product is CSVVRQGAQETQYF.

This clone was found once. The chain uses TRBV5-1 and TRBJ2-7, with 11 positions matching TRBD1. This CDR3 is built from 14 residues. CDR1 is SGHRS and CDR2 is YFSETQ in the germline V gene. Trimming removed 4 bases from V and 6 bases from J; junction bases left unmatched: 6. As DNA, the CDR3 is TGCGCCAGCAGCCAGGGACAGGGGGGGTCCGAGCAGTACTTC. It is translated as CASSQGQGGSEQYF.

This clone was observed once. This chain uses TRBV7-8 with TRBJ1-3; tentative D call: TRBD1 (5 bases). Germline values: CDR1 SGHVS, CDR2 FQNEAQ. V dropped 0 bases and J dropped 5 bases, with 11 bases sitting between them. The CDR3 sequence is 15 residues long. The CDR3 is CASSLAGGVRNTIYF. The CDR3 DNA reads TGTGCCAGCAGCTTAGCGGGGGGGGTCAGAAACACCATATATTTT.

The chain joins TRBV5-1 to TRBJ1-2; no reliable D call. V lost 4 bases to trimming and J lost 1 base, with 17 bases between them. CDR3 size: 16 residues. The V gene's germline CDR1 is SGHRS and CDR2 YFSETQ. CDR3 coding DNA: TGCGCCAGCAGCCCGGGAAACGGAGGGATTAACTATGGCTACACCTTC. This encodes CASSPGNGGINYGYTF.